These 9 T cell receptor beta chains came from one sample sequenced in a study of graft-versus-host responses after intestinal transplantation. Clones were sequenced by immunoSEQ multiplex PCR, and TCRdb holds only the in-frame ones, with some missing. The sample lists about 120,000 clones, approximately 92% occurring once. These receptors have no known antigen. Source: unstimulated CD4+ T cells sorted from spleen or lymph node cells, taken before intestinal transplant. These receptors all come from a human donor who received an intestinal transplant.

V gene TRBV13 combines with J gene TRBJ1-1, with unresolved D. V dropped 4 bases and J dropped 8 bases, with 11 bases sitting between them. CDR3 length equals 12 residues. Germline V gene lookup returns CDR1 PRHDT and CDR2 FYEKMQ (reference sequence). DNA of the CDR3: TGTGCCAGCAGCTCGCCTCCTACCGAAGCTTTCTTT. Protein sequence: CASSSPPTEAFF. The complete variable domain, with remaining parts taken from reference TRBV13 and TRBJ1-1, reads AAGVIQSPRHLIKEKRETATLKCYPIPRHDTVYWYQQGPGQDPQFLISFYEKMQSDKGSIPDRFSAQQFSDYHSELNMSSLELGDSALYFCASSSPPTEAFFGQGTRLTVV.

The chain carries TRBV28 and TRBJ2-7; 10 bases map to TRBD2. V trimming: 6 bases; J trimming: 4 bases; junction bases outside the gene matches: 6. CDR1 and CDR2 (germline): MDHEN, SYDVKM. The CDR3 has 14 amino acids. The CDR3 reads CASRLAGGQYEQYF. The CDR3 region has the DNA TGTGCCAGCAGATTAGCGGGAGGCCAGTACGAGCAGTACTTC.

Worth noting for this clone: At one of its ends the junction is not consistent with the germline gene, which may arise from a read error. The genes are TRBV25-1 and TRBJ1-1, with D possibly being TRBD1 (6 bases). The CDR3 is 13 amino acids. CDR1 and CDR2 from the germline V gene are MGHDK and SYGVNS. CDR3 nucleotides: TGTGCCAGCAGTGAGGGGGCGGGCTACCCTATAATTTTT. Amino acid sequence: CASSEGAGYPIIF. The entire variable domain, with the rest obtained from reference TRBV25-1 and TRBJ1-1, is as follows: EADIYQTPRYLVIGTGKKITLECSQTMGHDKMYWYQQDPGMELHLIHYSYGVNSTEKGDLSSESTVSRIRTEHFPLTLESARPSHTSQYLCASSEGAGYPIIFGQGTRLTVV.

The chain joins TRBV27 to TRBJ1-6; unclear D gene. Germline V lookup: CDR1 MNHEY, CDR2 SMNVEV (reference sequence). The germline V and J ends were trimmed by 6 bases and 7 bases, with 7 bases remaining between them. The CDR3 covers 12 residues. The CDR3 nucleotides are TGTGCCAGCAGATCCGTAAATTCACCCCTCCACTTT. Its translation is CASRSVNSPLHF.

The J gene is TRBJ2-1, the V gene TRBV7-6; TRBD2 matches at 11 bases. The CDR3 has 16 amino acids. Looked up from germline, CDR1 is SGHVS and CDR2 is FNYEAQ. The V gene end was trimmed by 5 bases and the J gene end by 4 bases; junction bases not matched to a gene: 7. CDR3 nucleotide sequence: TGTGCCAGCAGCCAAGGAACTAGCGGGGGTTACAATGAGCAGTTCTTC. Encoded protein: CASSQGTSGGYNEQFF.

The rearrangement uses TRBV30 and TRBJ2-1; D gene unclear. This CDR3 contains 13 residues. Germline assignment: CDR1 GTSNPN and CDR2 SVGIG (reference sequence). Trimming took 2 bases from V and 2 from J, leaving 7 bases between them. The CDR3 nucleotides read TGTGCCTGGAGTAGTGGGACCTACAATGAGCAGTTCTTC. Protein sequence: CAWSSGTYNEQFF. The variable domain in full, completed from reference TRBV30 and TRBJ2-1, reads SQTIHQWPATLVQPVGSPLSLECTVEGTSNPNLYWYRQAAGRGLQLLFYSVGIGQISSEVPQNLSASRPQDRQFILSSKKLLLSDSGFYLCAWSSGTYNEQFFGPGTRLTVL.

V gene TRBV6-1 combines with J gene TRBJ2-4; TRBD2 matches at 7 bases. The V gene end was trimmed by 1 base and the J gene end by 0 bases; junction bases not matched to a gene: 6. Germline CDR1 is MNHNS and CDR2 is SASEGT. This CDR3 has 17 residues. This chain's CDR3 is CASSEGGGFIAKNIQYF. The CDR3 region has the DNA TGTGCCAGCAGTGAAGGGGGGGGTTTTATAGCCAAAAACATTCAGTACTTC.

V gene TRBV6-5 combines with J gene TRBJ2-7; 7 nucleotides agree with TRBD1. Germline V lookup: CDR1 MNHEY, CDR2 SVGAGI. CDR3 size: 12 residues. With 0 bases clipped from V and 7 bases from J, the junction kept 0 bases outside the gene matches. The CDR3 sequence is CASSYSRGEQYF. The CDR3 DNA is TGTGCCAGCAGTTACTCCAGGGGGGAGCAGTACTTC.

The rearrangement joins TRBV9 to TRBJ2-7; D is unclear. Per germline, CDR1 SGDLS and CDR2 YYNGEE. The CDR3 is 12 residues long. V was pared by 10 bases and J by 4 bases, with 15 bases between. In DNA, the CDR3 is TGTGCCGCGACCGATTTCCGTTACGAGCAGTACTTC. Translation: CAATDFRYEQYF.